Each of the 12 T cell receptor beta chains below was sequenced from the same sample in a study of patients and donors after allogeneic stem cell transplantation. TCRdb re-analysed the RT-PCR reads in MiXCR, keeping a single row per CDR3 protein. The data show under 200,000 distinct CDR3 sequences, 30% seen once. The material sequenced was blood, either unsorted or a sorted T cell fraction (not recorded which). Source of these receptors: a human donor who was either an allogeneic HSCT recipient or a stem cell or donor lymphocyte infusion donor (not recorded which). It is not recorded whose cells these are; they may come from a transplant donor.

This clonotype was seen a handful of times. The chain combines TRBV9 with TRBJ1-6; the match to TRBD1 covers 7 bases. V lost 3 bases and J lost 3; bases outside the gene matches: 6. This CDR3 has 16 amino acids. CDR1 is SGDLS and CDR2 is YYNGEE in the germline V gene. CDR3 sequence reads: CASSASGTDYNSPLHF. CDR3 bases: TGTGCCAGCAGCGCCTCCGGGACAGACTATAATTCACCCCTCCACTTT.

This clonotype was seen a few times. The gene calls are TRBV12-3 or TRBV12-4 and TRBJ2-5, with D perhaps given as TRBD1 or TRBD2 (5 bases each). With 7 bases removed from V and 9 bases from J, the gap between germline ends came to 15 bases. This CDR3 has 12 residues. The CDR3 DNA is TGTGCCAGCAAAATCCAACTAGGGGCCCAGTACTTC. Its translation is CASKIQLGAQYF.

This clonotype appeared a few times. CDR3: CASSLEELGGYTF. In DNA form, the CDR3 reads TGCGCCAGCAGCTTGGAGGAACTCGGTGGCTACACCTTC. This chain links TRBV5-1 with TRBJ1-2; unclear D gene. CDR3 length: 13 residues. The V gene lost 0 bases and the J gene lost 7 bases, with 10 bases spanning the gap. Germline CDR1 reads SGHRS; CDR2 reads YFSETQ.

V usage is TRBV4-2 and J usage is TRBJ1-2; 8 bases are a match to TRBD1. CDR1 and CDR2 from the germline V gene are LGHNA and YNFKEQ. The CDR3 spans 15 residues. V was clipped by 4 bases and J by 3 bases; unmatched bases: 7. CDR3 loop: CASSLRQGQDYGYTF. Written as DNA, the CDR3 is TGTGCCAGCAGCCTCCGACAGGGACAGGACTATGGCTACACCTTC.

This clonotype was recorded at least ten times. The genes are TRBV12-3 or TRBV12-4 and TRBJ1-2, with D unresolved. Deletions cut 1 base from V and 8 bases from J, with 11 bases between. This CDR3 comprises 13 residues. This CDR3 reads CASSLVRRKGYTF. The CDR3, as DNA: TGTGCCAGCAGTTTAGTCCGCAGGAAAGGCTACACCTTC.

This clonotype was counted many times. The chain uses TRBV7-2 and TRBJ1-1, with 7 nucleotides matching TRBD1. V shed 1 base, J shed 1 base, and the junction held 3 bases outside the gene matches. Germline V CDR1 and CDR2: SGHTA, FQGNSA. The CDR3 runs 15 residues. This CDR3 reads CASSLVGGGNTEAFF. The CDR3, as DNA: TGTGCCAGCAGCTTAGTAGGGGGCGGGAACACTGAAGCTTTCTTT.

The chain couples TRBV28 to TRBJ2-7; tentative D call: TRBD1 (5 bases). This CDR3 has 12 amino acids. The V gene lost 8 bases and the J gene lost 2 bases, with 10 bases spanning the gap. CDR1 is MDHEN and CDR2 is SYDVKM in the germline V gene. The CDR3 loop is CASLDTPYEQYF. The CDR3, as DNA: TGTGCCAGCCTGGACACCCCCTACGAGCAGTACTTC.

The chain recombines TRBV29-1 with TRBJ2-5, with D unclear. Germline values: CDR1 SQVTM, CDR2 ANQGSEA. This CDR3 region has 14 residues. V was trimmed by 1 base and J by 7 bases, leaving 16 bases between them. CDR3 region: CSVEVFGSPGTQYF. For the CDR3, the DNA is TGCAGCGTTGAAGTGTTTGGCAGCCCGGGGACCCAGTACTTC.

The chain recombines TRBV24-1 with TRBJ2-1, with 12 bases lining up with TRBD2. Per germline, CDR1 KGHDR and CDR2 SFDVKD. V shed 4 bases, J shed 12 bases, and the junction held 15 bases outside the gene matches. The CDR3 is made up of 17 amino acids. CDR3 sequence (DNA): TGTGCCACCAGTGACCGGCCTCTAGCGGGAGGGCCCTATACGCAGTTCTTC. It is translated as CATSDRPLAGGPYTQFF.

This clonotype has more than one count but fewer than ten. The gene calls are TRBV12-3 or TRBV12-4 and TRBJ2-2; no reliable D call. Trimming shortened V by 3 bases and J by 0 bases, and 14 bases separated the two germline ends. The CDR3 totals 17 residues. The CDR3 loop reads CASSFGRQASNTGELFF. As DNA, the CDR3 is TGTGCCAGCAGTTTCGGCAGGCAGGCCTCGAACACCGGGGAGCTGTTTTTT.

The chain joins TRBV7-2 to TRBJ2-3, with 10 bases fitting TRBD1. CDR1 SGHTA and CDR2 FQGNSA come from the germline V gene. CDR3 length: 19 amino acids. J gave up 8 bases and V 1 base, and 18 bases lay outside the gene matches. This chain's CDR3 is CASSLELGQGRSRRGTQYF. DNA of the CDR3: TGTGCCAGCAGCTTAGAATTGGGACAGGGGAGAAGTAGGCGGGGTACGCAGTATTTT.

The rearrangement joins TRBV7-6 to TRBJ2-6; D gene uncertain. CDR1 is SGHVS and CDR2 is FNYEAQ in the germline V gene. Trimming left V 8 bases short and J 0 bases short, with 8 bases between. This CDR3 region has 14 residues. As DNA, the CDR3 is TGTGCCAGCCGAGAGAACTCTGGGGCCAACGTCCTGACTTTC. Encoded protein: CASRENSGANVLTF. Drawing the rest from reference TRBV7-6 and TRBJ2-6, the complete variable domain is GAGVSQSPRYKVTKRGQDVALRCDPISGHVSLYWYRQALGQGPEFLTYFNYEAQQDKSGLPNDRFSAERPEGSISTLTIQRTEQRDSAMYRCASRENSGANVLTFGAGSRLTVL.